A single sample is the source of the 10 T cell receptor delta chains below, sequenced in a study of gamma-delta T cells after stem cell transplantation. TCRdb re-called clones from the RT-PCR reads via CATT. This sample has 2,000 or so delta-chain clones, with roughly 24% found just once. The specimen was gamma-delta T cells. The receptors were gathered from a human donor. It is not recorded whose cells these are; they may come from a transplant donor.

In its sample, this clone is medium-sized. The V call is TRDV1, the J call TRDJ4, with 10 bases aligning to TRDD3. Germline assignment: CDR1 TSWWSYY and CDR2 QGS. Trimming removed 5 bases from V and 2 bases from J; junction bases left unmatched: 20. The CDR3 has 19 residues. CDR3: CALGSQILTRLGDSRPLIF. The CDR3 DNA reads TGTGCTCTTGGGAGTCAAATTCTGACGAGGCTGGGGGATAGTAGACCCCTGATCTTT.

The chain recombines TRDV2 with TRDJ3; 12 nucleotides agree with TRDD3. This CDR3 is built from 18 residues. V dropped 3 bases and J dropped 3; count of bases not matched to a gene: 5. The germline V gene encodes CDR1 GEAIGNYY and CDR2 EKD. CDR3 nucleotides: TGTGCCTGTGACGGAGCTGGGGGATACGGCTGGGACACCCGACAGATGTTTTTC. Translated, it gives CACDGAGGYGWDTRQMFF.

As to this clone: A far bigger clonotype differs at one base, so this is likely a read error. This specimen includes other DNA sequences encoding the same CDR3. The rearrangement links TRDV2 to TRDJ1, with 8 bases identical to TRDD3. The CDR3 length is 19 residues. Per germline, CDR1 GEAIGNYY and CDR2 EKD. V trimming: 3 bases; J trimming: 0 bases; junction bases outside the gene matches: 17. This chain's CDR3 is CACDSIQSWLGDDTDKLIF. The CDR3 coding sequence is TGTGCCTGTGACTCTATACAATCCTGGCTGGGGGACGACACCGATAAACTCATCTTT.

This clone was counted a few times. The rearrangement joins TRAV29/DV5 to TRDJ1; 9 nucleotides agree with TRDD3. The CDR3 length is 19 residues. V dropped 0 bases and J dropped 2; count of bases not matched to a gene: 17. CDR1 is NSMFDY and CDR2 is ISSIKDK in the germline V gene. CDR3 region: CAASVTRDRAGGSTDKLIF. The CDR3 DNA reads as TGTGCAGCAAGCGTTACTAGGGACCGTGCTGGGGGATCAACCGATAAACTCATCTTT.

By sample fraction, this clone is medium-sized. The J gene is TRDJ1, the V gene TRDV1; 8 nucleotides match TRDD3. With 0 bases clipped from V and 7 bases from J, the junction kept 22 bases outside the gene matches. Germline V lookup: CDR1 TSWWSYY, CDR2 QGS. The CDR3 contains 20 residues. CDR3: CALGELGLLLLGANPGKLIF. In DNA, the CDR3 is TGTGCTCTTGGGGAACTTGGACTACTATTACTGGGGGCTAACCCCGGTAAACTCATCTTT.

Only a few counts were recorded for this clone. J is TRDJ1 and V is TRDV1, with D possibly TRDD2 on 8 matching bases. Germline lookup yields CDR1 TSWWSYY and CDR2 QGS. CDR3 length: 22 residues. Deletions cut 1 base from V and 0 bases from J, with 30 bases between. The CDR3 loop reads CALGERRLPTLLGSTNTDKLIF. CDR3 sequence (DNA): TGTGCTCTTGGGGAACGTAGGCTTCCTACTTTACTGGGGAGCACTAACACCGATAAACTCATCTTT.

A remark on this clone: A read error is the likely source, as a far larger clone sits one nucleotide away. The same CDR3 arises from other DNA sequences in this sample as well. CDR3 bases: TGTGCCTGTGACGCGGTAACTGGGGAAGGGCCCGATAAACTCATCTTT. Protein sequence: CACDAVTGEGPDKLIF. This rearrangement joins TRDV2 to TRDJ1; TRDD3 matches at 7 bases. This CDR3 has 16 amino acids. Germline-derived CDR1 and CDR2 are GEAIGNYY and EKD. V was clipped by 3 bases and J by 3 bases; unmatched bases: 12.

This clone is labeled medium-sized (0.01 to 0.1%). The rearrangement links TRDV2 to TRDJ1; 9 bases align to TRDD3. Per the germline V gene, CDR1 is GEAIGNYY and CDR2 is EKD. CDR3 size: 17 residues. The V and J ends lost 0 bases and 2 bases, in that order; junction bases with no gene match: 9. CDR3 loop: CACDTVRGYGYTDKLIF. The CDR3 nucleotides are TGTGCCTGTGACACCGTTAGGGGATACGGGTATACCGATAAACTCATCTTT.

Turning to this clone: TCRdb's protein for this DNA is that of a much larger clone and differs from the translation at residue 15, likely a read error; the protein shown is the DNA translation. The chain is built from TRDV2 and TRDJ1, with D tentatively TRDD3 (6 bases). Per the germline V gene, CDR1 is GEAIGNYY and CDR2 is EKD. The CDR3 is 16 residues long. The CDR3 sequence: CACDGMMGGDTDKLTF. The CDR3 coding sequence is TGTGCCTGTGACGGTATGATGGGGGGAGACACCGATAAACTCACCTTT.

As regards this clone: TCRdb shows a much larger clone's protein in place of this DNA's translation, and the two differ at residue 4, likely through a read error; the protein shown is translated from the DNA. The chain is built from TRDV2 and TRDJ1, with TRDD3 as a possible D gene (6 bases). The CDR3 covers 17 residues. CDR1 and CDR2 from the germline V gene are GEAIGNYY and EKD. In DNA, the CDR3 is TGTGCCTGTGGCACCGTCGCTGGGGTCCCCAACACCGATAAACTCATCTTT. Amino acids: CACGTVAGVPNTDKLIF.